This TCR beta chain was captured by sequencing in a study of cytomegalovirus exposure and HLA in healthy donors. Overall study: In a previous analysis, around 110 million unique TCR beta sequences were found from some 180 million T cells.

Findings and caveats of the study: A link between a missense DCLRE1C variant and TCR beta V- and J-gene trimming emerged from a later analysis. Later, an analysis showed that TCR beta chains associated with HLA were more clonally expanded than others that were equally common.

CDR1 and CDR2 from the germline V gene are MGHRA and YSYEKL. There are 14 residues in the CDR3. V was clipped by 3 bases and J by 4 bases; unmatched bases: 3. 60 Vbeta and 13 Jbeta primers were used in PCR. Repertoires were generated with immunoSEQ multiplex PCR, while TCRdb's copy carries only in-frame clones and drops some. The table records 140,000 to 150,000 clones, roughly 80% of them present only once. As for the donors, each was a healthy bone marrow donor. For this clone: The antigen remains undetermined.

The sequence derives from a woman between 35 and 50 years old in good health and CMV-seropositive. The sequenced sample was PBMCs. The chain joins TRBV4-1 to TRBJ1-2, with TRBD1 identical over 9 bases. The CDR3: CASSQPGQGYGYTF. DNA for the CDR3: TGCGCCAGCAGCCAGCCGGGACAGGGCTATGGCTACACCTTC.